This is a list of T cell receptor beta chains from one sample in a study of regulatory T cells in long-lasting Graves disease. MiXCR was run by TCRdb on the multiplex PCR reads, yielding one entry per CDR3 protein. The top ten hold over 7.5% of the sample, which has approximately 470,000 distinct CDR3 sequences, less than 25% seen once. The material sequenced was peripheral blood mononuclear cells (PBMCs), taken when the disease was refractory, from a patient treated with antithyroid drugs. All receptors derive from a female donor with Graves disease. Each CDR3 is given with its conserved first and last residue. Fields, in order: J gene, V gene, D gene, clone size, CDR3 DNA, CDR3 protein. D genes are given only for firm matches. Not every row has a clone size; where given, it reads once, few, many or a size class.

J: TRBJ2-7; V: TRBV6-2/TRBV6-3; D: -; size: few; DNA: TGTGCCAGCAGTTACTCCGTGTCCGGCGACGAGCAGTACTTC; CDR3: CASSYSVSGDEQYF
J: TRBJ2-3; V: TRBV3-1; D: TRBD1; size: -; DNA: TGTGCCAGCAGCCACGGGACAGACTCAGATACGCAGTATTTT; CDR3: CASSHGTDSDTQYF
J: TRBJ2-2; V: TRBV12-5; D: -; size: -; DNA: TGTGCTAGTGGTCCACGCCCCCGCCAGCCGAACACCGGGGAGCTGTTTTTT; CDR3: CASGPRPRQPNTGELFF
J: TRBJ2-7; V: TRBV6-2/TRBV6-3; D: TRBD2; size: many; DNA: TGTGCCAGCAGTCGTTCCGGGAGGATCTACGAGCAGTACTTC; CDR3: CASSRSGRIYEQYF
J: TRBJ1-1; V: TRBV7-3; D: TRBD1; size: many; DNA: TGTGCCAGCAGCTTAGACAGGGTGACTGAAGCTTTCTTT; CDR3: CASSLDRVTEAFF
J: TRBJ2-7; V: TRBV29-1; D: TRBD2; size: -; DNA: TGCAGCGTTGGGCGAAGACTAGCGGGAGTGTTCAACGAGCAGTACTTC; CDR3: CSVGRRLAGVFNEQYF
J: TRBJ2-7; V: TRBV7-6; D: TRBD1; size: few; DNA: TGTGCCAGCAGCCCTACCGAACCGGGACAGCTCTACGAGCAGTACTTC; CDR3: CASSPTEPGQLYEQYF
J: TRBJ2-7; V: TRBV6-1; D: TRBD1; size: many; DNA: TGTGCCAGCAGTGAACTCGACAGGGCCCTTCCCTACGAGCAGTACTTC; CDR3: CASSELDRALPYEQYF
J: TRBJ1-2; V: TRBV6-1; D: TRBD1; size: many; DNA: TGTGCCACACAGAAACAGGGGATCTATGGCTACACCTTC; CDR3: CATQKQGIYGYTF
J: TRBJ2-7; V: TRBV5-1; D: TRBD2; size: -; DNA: TGCGCCACCAGGGATAGCGGGAACGAGCAGTACTTC; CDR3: CATRDSGNEQYF
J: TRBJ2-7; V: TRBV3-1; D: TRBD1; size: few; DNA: TGTGCCAGCAGCCAAGTAGGGACAGGGGCCTACGAGCAGTACTTC; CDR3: CASSQVGTGAYEQYF
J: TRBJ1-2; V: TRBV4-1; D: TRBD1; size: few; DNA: TGCGCCAGCAGCCAAATTTGGGGGACAGGGGATGGCTACACCTTC; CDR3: CASSQIWGTGDGYTF
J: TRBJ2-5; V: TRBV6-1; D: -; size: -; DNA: TGTGCCAGCACAAACCACGGGAGAGAGACCCAGTACTTC; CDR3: CASTNHGRETQYF
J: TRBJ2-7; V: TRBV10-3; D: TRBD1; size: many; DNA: TGTGCCATCAGTGGAGACAGGGGCTCCTACGAGCAGTACTTC; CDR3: CAISGDRGSYEQYF
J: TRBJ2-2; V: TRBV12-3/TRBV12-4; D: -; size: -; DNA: TGTGCCAGCAGCCCGGGATTTCAGCCCTCCGGGGAGCTGTTTTTT; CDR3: CASSPGFQPSGELFF
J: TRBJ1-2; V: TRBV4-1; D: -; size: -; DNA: TGCGCCAGCAGCCAAGTCGGGAGGAACTATGGCTACACCTTC; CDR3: CASSQVGRNYGYTF
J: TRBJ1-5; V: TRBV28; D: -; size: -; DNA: TGTGCCAACAGTTTAGTTTTTAGCAATCAGCCCCAGCATTTT; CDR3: CANSLVFSNQPQHF
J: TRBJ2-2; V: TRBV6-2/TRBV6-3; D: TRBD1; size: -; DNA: TGTGCCAGCAGGCGACCTACAGGGGTAGGGACCGGGGAGCTGTTTTTT; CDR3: CASRRPTGVGTGELFF
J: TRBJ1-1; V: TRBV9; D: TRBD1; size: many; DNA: TGTGCCAGCAGCGTTGGACAGGGGGCAAACACTGAAGCTTTCTTT; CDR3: CASSVGQGANTEAFF
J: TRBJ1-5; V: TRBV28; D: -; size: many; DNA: TGTGCCAGCAGTTTTTTGGAGGGCCAGCCCCAGCATTTT; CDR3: CASSFLEGQPQHF
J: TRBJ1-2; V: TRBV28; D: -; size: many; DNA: TGTGCCAGCAGTTTCGGGGGCCGATTCAAAAACTATGGCTACACCTTC; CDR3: CASSFGGRFKNYGYTF
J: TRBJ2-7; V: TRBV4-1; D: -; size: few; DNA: TGCGCCAGCAGCCAAGAGCTTGACGGATCCTACGAGCAGTACTTC; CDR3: CASSQELDGSYEQYF